This TCR beta chain was found in a study of blood T cell repertoires in COVID-19. TCRdb's table, derived via immunoSEQ multiplex PCR, lists solely in-frame clones and lacks some. Among some 430,000 clones listed, less than 95% were seen once. The CDR3 totals 12 residues. V was pared by 5 bases and J by 10 bases, with 6 bases of the junction left unmatched. The chain joins TRBV12-3 or TRBV12-4 to TRBJ1-1; TRBD1 matches 8 bases. This TCR was recovered from a man between 18 and 29 years old who had recovered from COVID-19. Specimen: PBMCs or T cells enriched from blood (not recorded which). The CDR3 region is CASSPGTGAAFF. CDR3 sequence (DNA): TGTGCCAGCAGTCCCGGGACAGGCGCAGCTTTCTTT.